A single T cell receptor beta chain is shown here with its context. Its specificity is not known. The data belong to a study of T cell responses to AZD1222 COVID-19 vaccine. Study-level results: Reports indicate that nearly half of spike-specific TCRs are directed at unmutated variant regions. Possibly, clonal diversity was underestimated; donors were largely white British and included more females.

The CDR3 is made up of 13 amino acids. V lost 3 bases, J lost 7 bases, and 8 bases lay in between. Germline V lookup: CDR1 SGHNT, CDR2 YYREEE (reference sequence). The table came from immunoSEQ multiplex PCR; TCRdb's copy has only in-frame clones and leaves some out. The sample consists of about 120,000 clones, 80% to 95% of them appearing once. The chain recombines TRBV5-4 with TRBJ1-6, with D perhaps matching TRBD1 (5 bases). The TCR was taken from an adult who received the MenACWY meningococcal vaccine as a control. This specimen was peripheral blood, taken 28 days after the second dose of the MenACWY control vaccine. The CDR3: CASSWAGNSPLHF. Written as DNA, the CDR3 is TGTGCCAGCAGCTGGGCAGGGAATTCACCCCTCCACTTT.